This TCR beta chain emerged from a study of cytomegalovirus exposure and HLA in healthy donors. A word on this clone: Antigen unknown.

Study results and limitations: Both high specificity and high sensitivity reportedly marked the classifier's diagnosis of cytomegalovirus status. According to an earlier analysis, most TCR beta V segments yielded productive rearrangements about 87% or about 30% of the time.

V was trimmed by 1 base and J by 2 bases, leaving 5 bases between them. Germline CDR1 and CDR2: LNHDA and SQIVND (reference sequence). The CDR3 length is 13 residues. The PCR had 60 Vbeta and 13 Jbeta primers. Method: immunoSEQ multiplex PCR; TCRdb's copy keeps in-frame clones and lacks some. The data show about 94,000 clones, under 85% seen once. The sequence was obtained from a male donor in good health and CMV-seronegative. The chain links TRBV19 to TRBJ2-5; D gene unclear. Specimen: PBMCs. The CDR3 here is CASSIAGQETQYF. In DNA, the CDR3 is TGTGCCAGTAGTATAGCAGGACAAGAGACCCAGTACTTC.